This T cell receptor (beta chain) came from a study of blood T cell repertoires in COVID-19. Across about 22 US areas, participants ranged in age from 18 to 89 years. Cohort 3 donors were reported recovered after two negative PCRs, clearance, or symptom resolution. In the original analysis: Amplification of reference gene primers provided the estimated nucleated cell counts. TCRdb's table, derived via immunoSEQ multiplex PCR, lists solely in-frame clones and lacks some. That table furnishes V, J and clone size, whereas the DNA furnished D and trimming. The sample includes under 350,000 clones, more than 75% of them seen just once. The CDR3 is 14 amino acids. With 0 bases clipped from V and 8 bases from J, the junction kept 3 bases outside the gene matches. Germline V lookup: CDR1 SGHRS, CDR2 YFSETQ.

The sample was PBMCs or T cells enriched from blood (not recorded which). The J gene is TRBJ1-4, the V gene TRBV5-1; 8 bases are a match to TRBD1. This TCR was recovered from a man aged 25 to 40 who had recovered from COVID-19. For the CDR3, the DNA is TGCGCCAGCAGCTTGGGGACAGGGAGGGAAAAACTGTTTTTT. Its protein is CASSLGTGREKLFF.